Below are 10 T cell receptor beta chains sequenced from a single sample in a study of CD8 T cells in Susac syndrome. Random-hexamer reverse transcription was applied to roughly 0.45 to 1 ug RNA. TCRdb ran MiXCR on the immunoSEQ multiplex PCR reads and lists one entry per CDR3 protein. Of 45,000 or so distinct CDR3 sequences in the sample, more than 85% were seen once. What was sequenced was CD8+ T cells from PBMCs. All receptors come from a human donor in good health.

The chain uses TRBV27 and TRBJ2-3; perhaps TRBD2 as D (6 bases). This CDR3 is built from 14 residues. The V end lost 0 bases, the J end lost 4 bases, and 8 bases lay between the germline ends. CDR1 is MNHEY and CDR2 is SMNVEV in the germline V gene (reference sequence). This CDR3 is CASSLSTSPDTQYF. For the CDR3, the DNA is TGTGCCAGCAGTTTATCGACTAGTCCAGATACGCAGTATTTT.

The chain uses TRBV3-1 and TRBJ2-4, with a tentative D call TRBD1 (6 bases). Germline CDR1 and CDR2: LGHDT and YNNKEL (reference sequence). There are 19 residues in the CDR3. V was trimmed by 0 bases and J by 3 bases, leaving 21 bases between them. This CDR3 reads CASSQESGASGFYKNIQYF. In nucleotides, the CDR3 is TGTGCCAGCAGCCAAGAGTCAGGGGCGAGTGGTTTCTACAAAAACATTCAGTACTTC.

The sample holds one count of this clonotype. A junction boundary mismatches the germline segment, possibly from a read error. The V gene is TRBV7-8, the J gene TRBJ2-1, with TRBD2 matching over 11 bases. The CDR3 totals 14 residues. Germline V gene data show CDR1 as SGHVS and CDR2 as FQNEAQ. CDR3 protein: CASRLGTSGYEQFF. The CDR3 DNA reads as TGTGCCAGCAGGTTAGGGACTAGCGGCTATGAGCAGTTCTTC.

This chain joins TRBV7-6 and TRBJ2-3; tentative D call: TRBD1 (5 bases). Germline loops: CDR1 SGHVS, CDR2 FNYEAQ. V shed 4 bases and J shed 3 bases, with 14 bases lying between them. CDR3 length: 15 amino acids. DNA of the CDR3: TGTGCCAGCAGCTCCACGATGCCAGGGACAGATACGCAGTATTTT. Its protein product is CASSSTMPGTDTQYF.

Only one count was recorded for this clonotype. The chain employs TRBV5-6 and TRBJ1-1; D is uncertain. There are 13 residues in the CDR3. The V end was cut by 0 bases, the J end by 8 bases, with 11 bases between. Germline V lookup: CDR1 SGHDT, CDR2 YYEEEE. CDR3 nucleotide sequence: TGTGCCAGCAGCTTGGCCCGAGCGGAAGAAGCTTTCTTT. Protein: CASSLARAEEAFF.

V and J are TRBV9 and TRBJ2-1, with 12 bases lining up with TRBD2. CDR1 is SGDLS, CDR2 YYNGEE, per germline. This CDR3 region has 16 residues. V gave up 3 bases and J gave up 7 bases; unmatched junction bases: 8. CDR3 nucleotides: TGTGCCAGCAGCGGACCTACTAGCGGGAGGCCGAATGAGCAGTTCTTC. It encodes CASSGPTSGRPNEQFF.

The chain couples TRBV19 to TRBJ2-1; tentatively, D is TRBD2 (6 bases). In germline, CDR1 is LNHDA, CDR2 SQIVND (reference sequence). V gave up 0 bases and J gave up 6 bases, with 15 bases separating them. CDR3 length: 16 amino acids. This CDR3 reads CASSIDGGTGANEQFF. CDR3 coding DNA: TGTGCCAGTAGTATAGATGGGGGGACTGGAGCCAATGAGCAGTTCTTC.

V and J are TRBV6-1 and TRBJ2-6; D gene uncertain. The germline CDR1 and CDR2 sequences are MNHNS and SASEGT. CDR3 size: 15 residues. Trimming took off 1 base at V and 3 bases at J, with 7 bases between the two ends. CDR3 loop: CASSEEGYGANVLTF. The CDR3 nucleotides are TGTGCCAGCAGTGAAGAAGGGTATGGGGCCAACGTCCTGACTTTC.

The V and J genes are TRBV7-9 and TRBJ1-5; a possible D gene is TRBD1 (6 bases). This CDR3 region has 14 residues. V was clipped by 2 bases and J by 6 bases, with 11 bases between them. Per germline, CDR1 SEHNR and CDR2 FQNEAQ (reference sequence). This CDR3 is CASSLSGVAQPQHF. The CDR3 DNA reads TGTGCCAGCAGCTTATCAGGGGTGGCTCAGCCCCAGCATTTT.

This sequence joins TRBV6-1 and TRBJ2-2; D not resolved. CDR1 is MNHNS and CDR2 is SASEGT in the germline V gene. Trimming left V 6 bases short and J 7 bases short, with 15 bases between. CDR3 length: 14 amino acids. The CDR3 here is CASRAKNSFGELFF. CDR3 nucleotides: TGTGCCAGCAGGGCCAAGAACAGTTTCGGGGAGCTGTTTTTT.